This TCR beta chain came from a study of cytomegalovirus exposure and HLA in healthy donors. Study overall: A later analysis reported the 120 validation repertoires used the same platform as the roughly 670 first-cohort repertoires. The study's findings and limits: Among the CMV-associated chains, a few were confirmed in vitro as specific for CMV antigens. Using the classifier, cytomegalovirus status was reportedly diagnosed with high specificity and sensitivity.

A remark on this clone: Its antigen is unknown.

The donors were members of the validation cohort, which comprised 120 subjects and was separate from the first cohort of some 680 subjects. Per the germline V gene, CDR1 is SGHRS and CDR2 is YFSETQ. This CDR3 has 15 residues. V was shortened by 3 bases and J by 1 base, with 14 bases between the two germline ends. Libraries were prepared by immunoSEQ multiplex PCR; TCRdb keeps only in-frame clonotypes and omits some of them. This table holds more than 250,000 clones, about nine tenths found once. The sequence derives from a woman aged 25 to 39 in good health and CMV-seropositive. Specimen: PBMCs. J is TRBJ2-7 and V is TRBV5-1, with a tentative D call TRBD1 (6 bases). CDR3 residues: CASSSLDRLSYEQYF. Here the CDR3 DNA reads TGCGCCAGCAGCTCCCTAGACAGGCTTTCCTACGAGCAGTACTTC.